The present entry profiles one T cell receptor (beta chain) with its context. Antigen specificity is unknown. The CDR3 runs 16 residues. Germline V lookup: CDR1 SGHAT, CDR2 FQDESV (reference sequence). V lost 2 bases and J lost 9, with 20 bases in between. The data originate from a study of T cell responses to AZD1222 COVID-19 vaccine. Overall study findings and caveats: The donor cohort was predominantly white British with a female majority, and clonal diversity may have been underestimated.

The repertoire was sequenced with immunoSEQ multiplex PCR; TCRdb's copy has only in-frame clones and lacks some. This table has about 160,000 clones, approximately 91% appearing once. The sequence was collected from an adult in good health. V and J are TRBV11-1 and TRBJ2-1; D might be TRBD1 (6 bases). The sample here was peripheral blood, taken on day 0 of AZD1222 vaccination. The chain's CDR3 is CASSLNSAPRGSEQFF. The DNA of the CDR3 is TGTGCCAGCAGCTTAAATAGCGCCCCAAGGGGGAGTGAGCAGTTCTTC.